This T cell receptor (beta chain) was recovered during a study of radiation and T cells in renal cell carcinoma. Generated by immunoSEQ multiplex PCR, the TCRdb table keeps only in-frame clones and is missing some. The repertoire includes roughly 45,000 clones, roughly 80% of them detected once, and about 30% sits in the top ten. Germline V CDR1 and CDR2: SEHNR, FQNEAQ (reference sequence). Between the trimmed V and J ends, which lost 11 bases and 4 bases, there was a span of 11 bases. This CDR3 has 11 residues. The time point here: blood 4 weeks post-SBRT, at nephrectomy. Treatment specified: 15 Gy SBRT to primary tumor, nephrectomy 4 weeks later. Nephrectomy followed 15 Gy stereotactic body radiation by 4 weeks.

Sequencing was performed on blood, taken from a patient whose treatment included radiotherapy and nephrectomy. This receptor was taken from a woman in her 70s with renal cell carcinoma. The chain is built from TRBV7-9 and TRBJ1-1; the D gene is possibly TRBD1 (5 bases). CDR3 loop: CAVRVGTEAFF. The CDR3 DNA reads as TGTGCCGTCAGGGTGGGCACTGAAGCTTTCTTT.